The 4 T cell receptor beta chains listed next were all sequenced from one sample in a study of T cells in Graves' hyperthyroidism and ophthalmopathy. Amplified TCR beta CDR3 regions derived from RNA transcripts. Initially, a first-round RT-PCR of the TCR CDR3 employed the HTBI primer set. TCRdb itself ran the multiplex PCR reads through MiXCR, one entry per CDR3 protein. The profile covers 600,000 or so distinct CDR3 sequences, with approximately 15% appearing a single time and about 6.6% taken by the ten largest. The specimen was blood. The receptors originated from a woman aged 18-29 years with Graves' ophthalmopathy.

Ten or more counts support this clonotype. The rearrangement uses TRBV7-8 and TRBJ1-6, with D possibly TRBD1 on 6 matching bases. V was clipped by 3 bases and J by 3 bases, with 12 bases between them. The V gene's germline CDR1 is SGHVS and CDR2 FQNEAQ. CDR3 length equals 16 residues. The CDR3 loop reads CASSLGARIYNSPLHF. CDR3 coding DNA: TGTGCCAGCAGCTTGGGGGCCCGGATCTATAATTCACCCCTCCACTTT.

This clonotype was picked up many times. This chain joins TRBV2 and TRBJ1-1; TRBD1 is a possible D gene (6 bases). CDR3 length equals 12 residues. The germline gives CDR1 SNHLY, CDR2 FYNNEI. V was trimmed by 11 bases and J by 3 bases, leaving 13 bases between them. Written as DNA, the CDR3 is TGTGCCGGGGGCATAATTCACACTGAAGCTTTCTTT. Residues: CAGGIIHTEAFF.

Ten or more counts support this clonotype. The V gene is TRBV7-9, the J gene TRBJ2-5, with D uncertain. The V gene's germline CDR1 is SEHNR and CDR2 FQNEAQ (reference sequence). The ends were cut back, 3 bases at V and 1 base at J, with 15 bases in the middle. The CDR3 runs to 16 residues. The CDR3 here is CASSFAPWAGQETQYF. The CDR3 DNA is TGTGCCAGCAGCTTTGCCCCCTGGGCAGGCCAAGAGACCCAGTACTTC.

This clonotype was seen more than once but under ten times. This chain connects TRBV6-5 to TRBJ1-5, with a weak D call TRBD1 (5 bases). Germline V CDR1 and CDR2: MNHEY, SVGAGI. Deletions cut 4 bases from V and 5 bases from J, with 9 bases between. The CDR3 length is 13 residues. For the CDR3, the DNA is TGTGCCAGCAGTTCCAGGGAGGATCAGCCCCAGCATTTT. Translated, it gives CASSSREDQPQHF.